This T cell receptor (beta chain) was identified during a study of cytomegalovirus exposure and HLA in healthy donors. The study's findings and limits: Excluded: some indistinguishable V segments such as TRBV6-2 and TRBV6-3.

This clone was detected a few times. The target antigen is unknown. This CDR3 contains 15 residues. Germline V gene data show CDR1 as SGHRS and CDR2 as YFSETQ. V gave up 5 bases and J gave up 9 bases; unmatched junction bases: 9. PCR amplification relied on 60 Vbeta primers (plus 13 Jbeta primers). Assay used: immunoSEQ multiplex PCR; TCRdb lists only in-frame clones, some missing. The sample has about 100,000 clones, around 80% seen once. The sample consisted of PBMCs. This chain joins TRBV5-1 and TRBJ2-1; TRBD2 aligns across 12 bases. This receptor was identified in a woman in her sixties or seventies in good health and CMV-seronegative. CDR3 sequence reads: CASSRGLAGISEQFF. CDR3 coding DNA: TGCGCCAGCAGTCGCGGACTAGCGGGAATTAGTGAGCAGTTCTTC.